These 25 T cell receptor beta chains were all obtained from the same sample, sequenced in a study of blood T cell repertoires in COVID-19. Repertoires were generated with immunoSEQ multiplex PCR, while TCRdb's copy carries only in-frame clones and drops some. The data contain about 100,000 clones, 85% of them singletons. The sample comprised peripheral blood. The receptors were sampled from a man between 50 and 59 years old with active or convalescent COVID-19.

This chain's CDR3 is CASSGTGGSQPQHF. The CDR3 coding sequence is TGTGCCAGCAGTGGGACAGGAGGATCTCAGCCCCAGCATTTT. V and J are TRBV6-2 or TRBV6-3 and TRBJ1-5; TRBD1 aligns across 8 bases. V was pared by 5 bases and J by 6 bases, with 6 bases of the junction left unmatched. The CDR3 runs 14 residues. Germline V gene sequence: CDR1 MNHEY, CDR2 SVGEGT.

The chain combines TRBV19 with TRBJ1-2, with D tentatively TRBD1 (5 bases). The germline CDR1 and CDR2 sequences are LNHDA and SQIVND (reference sequence). The ends were cut back, 1 base at V and 5 bases at J, with 14 bases in the middle. The CDR3 is 15 residues long. CDR3 bases: TGTGCCAGTAGTATAGGCGGCGGGGGGGTTTATGGCTACACCTTC. This gives the protein CASSIGGGGVYGYTF.

The chain uses TRBV2 and TRBJ2-1; D is unclear. Germline values: CDR1 SNHLY, CDR2 FYNNEI. V shed 1 base and J shed 3 bases, with 10 bases lying between them. The CDR3 totals 15 residues. This CDR3 reads CASSEGASLYNEQFF. The CDR3 DNA is TGTGCCAGCAGTGAAGGGGCCTCACTCTACAATGAGCAGTTCTTC.

This clone was found once. This rearrangement joins TRBV6-6 to TRBJ2-5; TRBD2 aligns across 11 bases. The trim removed 6 bases at V and 3 bases at J, leaving 3 bases unmatched. CDR1 is MNHNY, CDR2 SVGAGI, per germline (reference sequence). The CDR3 sequence is 14 residues long. CDR3 nucleotide sequence: TGTGCCAGCAGACGGGGACTAGCGGAAGAGACCCAGTACTTC. Its protein product is CASRRGLAEETQYF.

V and J are TRBV5-1 and TRBJ2-3, with D tentatively TRBD2 (6 bases). The germline V gene has CDR1 SGHRS and CDR2 YFSETQ. The V gene lost 1 base and the J gene lost 5 bases, with 11 bases spanning the gap. CDR3 length equals 14 residues. The CDR3 DNA reads TGCGCCAGCAGCTTGATGGAGGGAGGAGATACGCAGTATTTT. The encoded protein is CASSLMEGGDTQYF.

This chain connects TRBV5-5 to TRBJ2-5, with 9 bases aligning to TRBD2. Germline V gene sequence: CDR1 SGHKS, CDR2 YYEKEE (reference sequence). The CDR3 is made up of 15 amino acids. Trimming at V came to 2 bases and at J to 5 bases, leaving 7 bases not matched to a gene. For the CDR3, the DNA is TGTGCCAGCAGCTTCGGCGGGAGGGCCGTGGAGACCCAGTACTTC. Translated, it gives CASSFGGRAVETQYF.

The CDR3 is CASSLGGGEQFF. The CDR3 coding sequence is TGTGCCAGCAGTCTCGGCGGGGGTGAGCAGTTCTTC. The chain uses TRBV27 and TRBJ2-1; 7 bases are a match to TRBD2. Losses at the gene ends were 5 bases for V and 9 bases for J; bases not matched to a gene: 4. The germline V gene encodes CDR1 MNHEY and CDR2 SMNVEV (reference sequence). The CDR3 covers 12 residues.

The V gene is TRBV29-1, the J gene TRBJ2-7, with 7 bases fitting TRBD1. The CDR3 sequence is 13 residues long. V gave up 6 bases and J gave up 2 bases; unmatched junction bases: 7. Germline V gene data show CDR1 as SQVTM and CDR2 as ANQGSEA. The CDR3 region is CSVHWTGAYEQYF. The CDR3 DNA is TGCAGCGTCCACTGGACAGGAGCCTACGAGCAGTACTTC.

The chain is built from TRBV19 and TRBJ2-7; 8 bases align to TRBD2. The junction had 7 bases not matched to a gene; V was cut back by 3 bases and J by 6 bases. Germline CDR1 LNHDA, CDR2 SQIVND (reference sequence). The CDR3 spans 14 residues. CDR3 sequence (DNA): TGTGCCAGTAGTATCGGAGCGGGAGAGGTCGAGCAGTACTTC. Its protein product is CASSIGAGEVEQYF.

The chain couples TRBV25-1 to TRBJ1-1; TRBD1 might be the D (5 bases). Germline CDR1 is MGHDK and CDR2 is SYGVNS. The CDR3 has 14 amino acids. V gave up 3 bases and J gave up 6 bases, with 14 bases separating them. The CDR3 coding sequence is TGTGCCAGCAGTGAGACAGCCAGTGTCGCTGAAGCTTTCTTT. Its protein product is CASSETASVAEAFF.

The chain joins TRBV6-1 to TRBJ1-1; weak D call: TRBD1 (5 bases). The ends were cut back, 0 bases at V and 4 bases at J, with 15 bases in the middle. CDR3 length: 16 residues. Germline V lookup: CDR1 MNHNS, CDR2 SASEGT. The CDR3 loop reads CASSEAGLQGGTEAFF. CDR3 DNA sequence: TGTGCCAGCAGTGAAGCGGGTTTGCAGGGCGGCACTGAAGCTTTCTTT.

This clone is a singleton in its sample. The J gene is TRBJ2-7, the V gene TRBV6-5; 10 nucleotides match TRBD2. The germline gives CDR1 MNHEY, CDR2 SVGAGI. With V trimmed by 8 bases and J by 6 bases, 7 bases remained unmatched. The CDR3 loop spans 13 amino acids. The CDR3 nucleotides read TGTGCCAGCGCCTCTAGCGGGAGTATCGAGCAGTACTTC. Amino acids: CASASSGSIEQYF.

Turning to this clone: The sample has other DNA sequences that encode this CDR3 too. The chain joins TRBV6-9 to TRBJ2-5; tentative D call: TRBD1 (6 bases). CDR1 MNHGY and CDR2 SVAAGI come from the germline V gene. There are 15 residues in the CDR3. V lost 6 bases and J lost 2, with 16 bases in between. The CDR3 nucleotides read TGTGCCAGCAGCCCCCGGACAGCACTACAAGAGACCCAGTACTTC. This translates into CASSPRTALQETQYF.

The rearrangement joins TRBV2 to TRBJ1-2, with 7 bases matching TRBD1. The CDR3 contains 15 residues. Trimming removed 6 bases from V and 7 bases from J; junction bases left unmatched: 14. CDR1 is SNHLY and CDR2 is FYNNEI in the germline V gene. The CDR3 coding sequence is TGTGCCAGCAGCGCCACGACCCCGTACAGGGGTGGCTACACCTTC. Its protein is CASSATTPYRGGYTF. The full variable domain, rest sourced from reference TRBV2 and TRBJ1-2, is EPEVTQTPSHQVTQMGQEVILRCVPISNHLYFYWYRQILGQKVEFLVSFYNNEISEKSEIFDDQFSVERPDGSNFTLKIRSTKLEDSAMYFCASSATTPYRGGYTFGSGTRLTVV.

The rearrangement links TRBV19 to TRBJ2-3; D gene uncertain. In germline, CDR1 is LNHDA, CDR2 SQIVND (reference sequence). The length of the CDR3 is 14 residues. The ends were cut back, 3 bases at V and 5 bases at J, with 12 bases in the middle. CDR3 coding DNA: TGTGCCAGTAGTATGATTATCACGGGAGATACGCAGTATTTT. Amino acids: CASSMIITGDTQYF.

The chain carries TRBV4-2 and TRBJ1-5; tentatively, D is TRBD1 (6 bases). The germline V gene has CDR1 LGHNA and CDR2 YNFKEQ. Trimming pared 5 bases from V and 4 bases from J, leaving 15 bases between. CDR3 size: 15 residues. The DNA for the CDR3 is TGTGCCAGCAGCAGCGAGGACAGACAAAATCAGCCCCAGCATTTT. Protein product: CASSSEDRQNQPQHF.

The chain combines TRBV3-1 (or the pseudogene TRBV3-2) with TRBJ2-2, with TRBD2 matching 9 bases. The CDR3 contains 16 residues. Germline values: CDR1 LGHDT, CDR2 YNNKEL (reference sequence). V shed 4 bases and J 5 bases; nucleotides not matched to a gene: 8. CDR3 nucleotide sequence: TGTGCCAGCAGCCGGGGGCATAGCGGGGGAACCGGGGAGCTGTTTTTT. Amino acid sequence: CASSRGHSGGTGELFF.

V gene TRBV10-1 combines with J gene TRBJ2-5; TRBD2 agrees at 9 bases. The CDR3 consists of 16 residues. Germline V CDR1 and CDR2: WNHNN, SYGVQD (reference sequence). Unmatched junction bases numbered 4, after V lost 0 bases and J lost 2 bases. In nucleotides, the CDR3 is TGCGCCAGCAGTGAGTCAAGGACTAGCGAGCAAGAGACCCAGTACTTC. Amino acid sequence: CASSESRTSEQETQYF.

This clone came up once. The rearrangement uses TRBV29-1 and TRBJ2-7; D is uncertain. Trimming took 4 bases from V and 7 from J, leaving 14 bases between them. Per germline, CDR1 SQVTM and CDR2 ANQGSEA. The CDR3 consists of 12 residues. The CDR3 coding sequence is TGCAGCGTTGCTAGGCGGCTCGGGGAGCAGTACTTC. Amino acid sequence: CSVARRLGEQYF.

The chain combines TRBV11-2 with TRBJ1-1; unclear D gene. Germline assignment: CDR1 SGHAT and CDR2 FQNNGV. This CDR3 comprises 16 residues. The V end lost 4 bases, the J end lost 0 bases, and 15 bases lay between the germline ends. The CDR3 region is CASSSGIARVNTEAFF. DNA of the CDR3: TGTGCCAGCAGCTCGGGGATAGCCAGAGTGAACACTGAAGCTTTCTTT.

The chain is built from TRBV5-1 and TRBJ2-5; TRBD2 is a possible D gene (5 bases). V gave up 5 bases and J gave up 3 bases, with 17 bases separating them. Germline V gene sequence: CDR1 SGHRS, CDR2 YFSETQ. The CDR3 totals 15 residues. The CDR3 region is CASRAGADAEETQYF. CDR3 bases: TGCGCCAGCAGGGCGGGTGCGGATGCAGAAGAGACCCAGTACTTC.

The chain is built from TRBV5-1 and TRBJ1-1, with D possibly being TRBD1 (6 bases). The CDR3 spans 14 residues. From germline, CDR1 is SGHRS and CDR2 YFSETQ. V was cut by 1 base and J by 3 bases, with 10 bases left in between. DNA of the CDR3: TGCGCCAGCAGCTTGTGGGAGGGGGACACTGAAGCTTTCTTT. This encodes CASSLWEGDTEAFF.

About this clone: This may stem from a read error, because a much larger clone lies one nucleotide away. The sample has other DNA sequences that encode this CDR3 too. The chain carries TRBV5-6 and TRBJ1-5; TRBD1 might be the D (6 bases). Germline CDR1 and CDR2: SGHDT and YYEEEE. Trimming shortened V by 1 base and J by 1 base, and 9 bases separated the two germline ends. This CDR3 contains 15 residues. Here the CDR3 DNA reads TGTGCCAGCAGCTTGACAGGGAAAAGCAATCAGCCCCAGCATTTT. Residues: CASSLTGKSNQPQHF.

This chain connects TRBV6-5 to TRBJ1-1, with D unclear. CDR3 length: 13 residues. V lost 7 bases to trimming and J lost 7 bases, with 16 bases between them. From germline, CDR1 is MNHEY and CDR2 SVGAGI. For the CDR3, the DNA is TGTGCCAGCAATAAGGAGGTATTTGGTGAAGCTTTCTTT. Its protein product is CASNKEVFGEAFF.

With regard to this clone: The junction and the germline gene differ at one end; a read error may be behind it. V usage is TRBV6-5 and J usage is TRBJ2-1, with 8 bases aligning to TRBD2. This CDR3 is built from 14 residues. Germline assignment: CDR1 MNHEY and CDR2 SVGAGI. CDR3 loop: CASNAGRAYIEQFF. DNA of the CDR3: TGTGCCAGCAACGCCGGGAGGGCCTACATTGAGCAGTTCTTC.